Here is one T cell receptor (beta chain) with its context. TCRdb re-derived calls from the RT-PCR reads in MiXCR, one entry per CDR3 protein. The sample contains 150,000 to 200,000 distinct CDR3 sequences, approximately 12% of which appear only once. The V end was cut by 1 base, the J end by 4 bases, with 13 bases between. The germline gives CDR1 LGHNA, CDR2 YNFKEQ. The CDR3 spans 16 residues. The sample originates from a study of response to subunit inactivated influenza vaccine. These data also formed part of another study, on T cells expressing NK-cell markers. That paper states: With UMIs, 5'RACE template switching was used to make TCR beta cDNA. Serological testing identified seven of the eight sequenced donors as HCMV-seropositive and one as seronegative. The share of CD8+ T cells held by dominant NKG2C+ clonotypes was about 1.0-7.5% in several donors. In a handful of donors, dominant clonotypes made up roughly 28.3-65% of CD3+CD56-NKG2C+ cells. Questions lingered over whether expanded NKG2C+ T cell clones were HCMV-specific.

This sequence originates from a man aged 45-65 years who received an inactivated influenza vaccine. The material was CD8+ T cells sorted from PBMCs, obtained 12 days after vaccination. The rearrangement links TRBV4-2 to TRBJ2-2; perhaps TRBD2 as D (5 bases). CDR3 bases: TGTGCCAGCAGCCAAGTGAGTGAGGGTGGCACCGGGGAGCTGTTTTTT. It translates to CASSQVSEGGTGELFF.